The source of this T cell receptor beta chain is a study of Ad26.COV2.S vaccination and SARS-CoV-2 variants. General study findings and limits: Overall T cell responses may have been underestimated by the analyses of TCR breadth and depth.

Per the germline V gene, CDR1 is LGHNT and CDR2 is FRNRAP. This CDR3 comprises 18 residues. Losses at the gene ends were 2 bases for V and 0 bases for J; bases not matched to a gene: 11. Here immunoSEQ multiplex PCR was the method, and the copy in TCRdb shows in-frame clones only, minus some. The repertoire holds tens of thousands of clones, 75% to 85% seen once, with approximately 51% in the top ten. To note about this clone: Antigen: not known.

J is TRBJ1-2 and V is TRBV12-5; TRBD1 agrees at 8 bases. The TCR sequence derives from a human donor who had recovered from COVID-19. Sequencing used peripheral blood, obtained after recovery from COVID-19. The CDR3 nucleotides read TGTGCTAGTGGTTTGATCCCGGGACAGGCGATAACTAACTATGGCTACACCTTC. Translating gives CASGLIPGQAITNYGYTF.